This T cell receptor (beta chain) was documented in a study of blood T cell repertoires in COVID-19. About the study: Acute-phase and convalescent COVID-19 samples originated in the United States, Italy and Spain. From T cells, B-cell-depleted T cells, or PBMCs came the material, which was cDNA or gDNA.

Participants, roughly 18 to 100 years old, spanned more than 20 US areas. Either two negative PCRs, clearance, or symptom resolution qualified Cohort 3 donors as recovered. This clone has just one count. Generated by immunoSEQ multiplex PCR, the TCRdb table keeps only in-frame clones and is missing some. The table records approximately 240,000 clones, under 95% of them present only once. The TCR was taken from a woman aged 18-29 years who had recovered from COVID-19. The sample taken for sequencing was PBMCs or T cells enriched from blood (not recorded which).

In DNA form, the CDR3 reads TGTGCCAGCTCACCAACCATGAGCCCGGAGACCCAGTACTTC. Its translation is CASSPTMSPETQYF. V gene TRBV18 combines with J gene TRBJ2-5; D is unclear. The CDR3 contains 14 residues. The germline CDR1 and CDR2 sequences are KGHSH and LQKENI. V lost 2 bases to trimming and J lost 5 bases, with 12 bases between them.